A selection of T cell receptor beta chains follows, all from one sample in a study of blood T cell repertoires in COVID-19. Here immunoSEQ multiplex PCR was the method, and the copy in TCRdb shows in-frame clones only, minus some. There are fewer than 350,000 clones in the sample; 70% to 90% occur only once, and roughly 2.2% lies in the top ten. The sequencing sample was made of PBMCs or T cells enriched from blood (not recorded which). Every receptor here comes from a man under 40 who had recovered from COVID-19. CDR3s include the opening cysteine and the closing phenylalanine or tryptophan. D genes are given only for firm matches.

j_gene | d_gene | v_gene | CDR3aa
TRBJ2-1 | NA | TRBV5-1 | CASSQTDYNEQFF
TRBJ2-7 | NA | TRBV19 | CASKQRDNSYEQYF
TRBJ1-1 | NA | TRBV7-3 | CASSVNLPGQGPEAFF
TRBJ1-4 | NA | TRBV9 | CASSVGPGKVEKLFF
TRBJ2-7 | NA | TRBV5-1 | CASRDNSHEQYF
TRBJ2-1 | NA | TRBV7-6 | CASSLGNGGSYNEQFF
TRBJ1-5 | NA | TRBV2 | CASETERNQPQHF
TRBJ1-1 | TRBD1 | TRBV7-6 | CASSKDRGLGTEAFF
TRBJ1-2 | TRBD1 | TRBV18 | CASTSEQGSYGYTF
TRBJ1-6 | NA | TRBV4-3 | CASSQERQGQAYNSPLHF
TRBJ1-6 | NA | TRBV4-3 | CASSLHTSLSPLHF
TRBJ1-6 | TRBD1 | TRBV6-6 | CASRRGLSSYNSPLHF
TRBJ2-1 | NA | TRBV27 | CASSLGGLTNNEQFF
TRBJ1-4 | TRBD1 | TRBV7-9 | CASSLGTGQGINEKLFF
TRBJ1-5 | TRBD1 | TRBV3-1/TRBV3-2 | CASSQRTGNNQPQHF
TRBJ2-2 | NA | TRBV5-8 | CASSPRQHTGELFF
TRBJ1-2 | NA | TRBV4-2 | CASSRRQLSGMGDYGYTF
TRBJ1-4 | TRBD1 | TRBV5-1 | CASSFGTGEATNEKLFF
TRBJ1-1 | NA | TRBV29-1 | CSVLTGFTEAFF
TRBJ2-5 | TRBD2 | TRBV11-2 | CASSLLAGVKETQYF
TRBJ1-2 | NA | TRBV5-1 | CASSLYQVNYGYTF
TRBJ2-2 | TRBD2 | TRBV29-1 | CSVEVVERESRTGELFF
TRBJ2-3 | TRBD2 | TRBV11-3 | CASSLDGGAGPTQYF